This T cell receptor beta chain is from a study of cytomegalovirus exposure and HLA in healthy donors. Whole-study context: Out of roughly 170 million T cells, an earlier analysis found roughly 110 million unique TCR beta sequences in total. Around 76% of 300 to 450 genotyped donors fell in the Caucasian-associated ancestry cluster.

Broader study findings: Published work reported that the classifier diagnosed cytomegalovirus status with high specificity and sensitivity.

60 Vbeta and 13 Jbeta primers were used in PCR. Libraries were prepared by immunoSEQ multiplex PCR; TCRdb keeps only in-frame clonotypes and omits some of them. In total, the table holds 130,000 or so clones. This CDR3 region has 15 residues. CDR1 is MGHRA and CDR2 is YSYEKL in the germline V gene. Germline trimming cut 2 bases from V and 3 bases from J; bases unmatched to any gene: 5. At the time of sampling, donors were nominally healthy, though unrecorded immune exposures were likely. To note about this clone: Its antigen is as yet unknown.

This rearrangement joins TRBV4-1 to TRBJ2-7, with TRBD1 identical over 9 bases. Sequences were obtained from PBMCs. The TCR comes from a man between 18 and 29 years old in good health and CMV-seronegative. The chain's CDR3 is CASSQSRQGGYEQYF. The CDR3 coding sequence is TGCGCCAGCAGCCAAAGCCGACAGGGGGGCTACGAGCAGTACTTC.